Following are 27 T cell receptor beta chains from one sample sequenced in a study of graft-versus-host responses after intestinal transplantation. Some clones are missing from TCRdb's copy, which holds only in-frame ones; the method was immunoSEQ multiplex PCR. The sample contains approximately 97,000 clones, 90% to 95% of which appear only once. For these receptors, no antigen is known. The starting material was unstimulated CD4+ T cells sorted from spleen or lymph node cells, obtained before transplant. The receptors were sampled from a human donor who was the organ donor for an intestinal transplant.

The count of this clone is one. The CDR3 coding sequence is TGTGCCAGCAGTGAAGCGAAACAGGGGAACTATGGCTACACCTTC. Protein product: CASSEAKQGNYGYTF. This chain joins TRBV2 and TRBJ1-2; 7 nucleotides align to TRBD1. With 0 bases clipped from V and 2 bases from J, the junction kept 3 bases outside the gene matches. CDR3 length equals 15 residues. Germline CDR1 is SNHLY and CDR2 is FYNNEI.

V and J are TRBV7-3 and TRBJ2-1; 8 positions agree with TRBD2. The CDR3 loop spans 13 amino acids. The ends lost 1 base at V and 9 bases at J; junction bases unmatched: 2. Looked up from germline, CDR1 is SGHTA and CDR2 is FQGTGA. Here the CDR3 DNA reads TGTGCCAGCAGCTTAAGCACTAGCGGTGAGCAGTTCTTC. Translated, it gives CASSLSTSGEQFF.

This chain connects TRBV6-1 to TRBJ1-6, with D possibly being TRBD1 (5 bases). In germline, CDR1 is MNHNS, CDR2 SASEGT. The CDR3 is made up of 15 amino acids. Trimming removed 3 bases at V and 7 bases at J, with 13 bases between. CDR3 sequence (DNA): TGTGCCAGCAGTGATAGTTACAGGTCGAATTCACCCCTCCACTTT. It is translated as CASSDSYRSNSPLHF.

CDR3 coding DNA: TGCGCCAGCAGCTTGGTAGACAGGGGAAACACCGGGGAGCTGTTTTTT. Translated: CASSLVDRGNTGELFF. This chain uses TRBV5-1 with TRBJ2-2; 8 positions agree with TRBD1. From germline, CDR1 is SGHRS and CDR2 YFSETQ. This CDR3 comprises 16 residues. The trim removed 0 bases at V and 2 bases at J, leaving 3 bases unmatched.

The V and J genes are TRBV5-1 and TRBJ2-3, with TRBD2 identical over 7 bases. Germline V lookup: CDR1 SGHRS, CDR2 YFSETQ. V lost 0 bases to trimming and J lost 2 bases; unmatched junction nucleotides: 3. The CDR3 is made up of 15 amino acids. CDR3 protein: CASSLDRGDTDTQYF. CDR3 DNA: TGCGCCAGCAGCTTGGACCGGGGGGACACAGATACGCAGTATTTT.

This chain joins TRBV4-2 and TRBJ1-2; 7 bases are a match to TRBD1. This CDR3 comprises 14 residues. The germline CDR1 and CDR2 sequences are LGHNA and YNFKEQ. J was trimmed by 8 bases and V by 0 bases; bases with no gene match: 6. The CDR3 here is CASSQDDRVQGYTF. The CDR3 coding sequence is TGTGCCAGCAGCCAAGACGACAGGGTACAGGGCTACACCTTC.

The chain uses TRBV4-1 and TRBJ1-4; no definite D call. V dropped 1 base and J dropped 2 bases, with 5 bases sitting between them. The V gene's germline CDR1 is MGHRA and CDR2 YSYEKL. CDR3 length equals 14 residues. CDR3 DNA: TGCGCCAGCAGCCAAGGCAGTACTAATGAAAAACTGTTTTTT. It is translated as CASSQGSTNEKLFF.

The genes are TRBV7-2 and TRBJ2-7, with D possibly being TRBD1 (5 bases). The CDR3 has 13 amino acids. The germline V and J ends were trimmed by 3 bases and 3 bases, with 9 bases remaining between them. Germline V gives CDR1 SGHTA, CDR2 FQGNSA. The CDR3 DNA reads as TGTGCCAGCAGCTTGCAGGGATACTACGAGCAGTACTTC. It encodes CASSLQGYYEQYF. The full variable domain, with the rest looked up from reference TRBV7-2 and TRBJ2-7, is GAGVSQSPSNKVTEKGKDVELRCDPISGHTALYWYRQSLGQGLEFLIYFQGNSAPDKSGLPSDRFSAERTGGSVSTLTIQRTQQEDSAVYLCASSLQGYYEQYFGPGTRLTVT.

The V gene is TRBV7-2, the J gene TRBJ2-5; a weak D match, TRBD2 (6 bases). Germline V gives CDR1 SGHTA, CDR2 FQGNSA. The CDR3 runs 14 residues. The V gene lost 1 base and the J gene lost 10 bases, with 16 bases spanning the gap. The CDR3 spells CASSLVAGTQDQYF. CDR3 DNA sequence: TGTGCCAGCAGCTTAGTTGCGGGGACCCAGGACCAGTACTTC.

The V call is TRBV7-9, the J call TRBJ2-5, with 13 positions matching TRBD2. Germline CDR1 and CDR2: SEHNR and FQNEAQ (reference sequence). V shed 5 bases, J shed 4 bases, and the junction held 4 bases outside the gene matches. The CDR3 loop spans 15 amino acids. CDR3 bases: TGTGCCAGCAGCCCACTAGCGGGGGGGCCAGAGACCCAGTACTTC. Protein product: CASSPLAGGPETQYF.

The rearrangement joins TRBV9 to TRBJ1-4; a weak D match, TRBD1 (5 bases). Trimming stripped 4 bases from V and 4 bases from J, with 14 bases between. This CDR3 has 15 amino acids. Germline values: CDR1 SGDLS, CDR2 YYNGEE. DNA of the CDR3: TGTGCCAGCAGCCCTACAGGAACCATTAATGAAAAACTGTTTTTT. Translating gives CASSPTGTINEKLFF.

The chain joins TRBV4-3 to TRBJ2-3, with 8 bases aligning to TRBD2. The V gene's germline CDR1 is LGHNA and CDR2 YSLEER. The CDR3 sequence is 19 residues long. V lost 0 bases, J lost 2 bases, and 13 bases stayed unmatched. CDR3 sequence (DNA): TGCGCCAGCAGCCAAGATCCTCATAGAGCGGGGGCGTACACAGATACGCAGTATTTT. As protein: CASSQDPHRAGAYTDTQYF.

This sequence joins TRBV4-3 and TRBJ2-3, with a possible D match to TRBD2 (5 bases). Germline values: CDR1 LGHNA, CDR2 YSLEER. The CDR3 has 15 amino acids. V shed 1 base and J shed 9 bases, with 17 bases lying between them. CDR3 sequence reads: CASSQGFKRTQTQYF. The CDR3 nucleotides are TGCGCCAGCAGCCAAGGGTTTAAAAGGACTCAGACGCAGTATTTT.

V usage is TRBV4-1 and J usage is TRBJ2-2, with TRBD1 matching over 8 bases. The CDR3 has 17 amino acids. Germline values: CDR1 MGHRA, CDR2 YSYEKL. V shed 1 base, J shed 0 bases, and the junction held 4 bases outside the gene matches. CDR3 protein: CASSQALQGANTGELFF. Written as DNA, the CDR3 is TGCGCCAGCAGCCAAGCCCTACAGGGGGCGAACACCGGGGAGCTGTTTTTT.

The DNA of the CDR3 is TGCGCCAGCAGCCGGACAGGGGGCGATAATTCACCCCTCCACTTT. Its translation: CASSRTGGDNSPLHF. The chain has TRBV4-1 and TRBJ1-6, with TRBD1 matching over 11 bases. Per the germline V gene, CDR1 is MGHRA and CDR2 is YSYEKL. The CDR3 consists of 15 residues. Trimming at V came to 4 bases and at J to 5 bases, leaving 1 base not matched to a gene.

This rearrangement joins TRBV27 to TRBJ1-5; TRBD1 matches at 10 bases. The germline CDR1 and CDR2 sequences are MNHEY and SMNVEV (reference sequence). V shed 3 bases, J shed 3 bases, and the junction held 5 bases outside the gene matches. The CDR3 has 16 amino acids. CDR3 sequence (DNA): TGTGCCAGCAGTTTCCTAGGGACAGGGGTCAATCAGCCCCAGCATTTT. This codes for CASSFLGTGVNQPQHF.

The chain has TRBV7-9 and TRBJ2-5; weak D call: TRBD2 (6 bases). CDR3 length: 14 residues. Between the trimmed V and J ends, which lost 1 base and 1 base, there was a span of 7 bases. Germline-derived CDR1 and CDR2 are SEHNR and FQNEAQ (reference sequence). CDR3 residues: CASSLVGGQETQYF. The CDR3 nucleotides are TGTGCCAGCAGCTTAGTGGGGGGCCAAGAGACCCAGTACTTC.

CDR3 sequence (DNA): TGTGCCAGCAGCTTAGCGGGGGGGTTTAACAATGAGCAGTTCTTC. Amino acids: CASSLAGGFNNEQFF. V and J are TRBV7-3 and TRBJ2-1, with 9 bases fitting TRBD2. The J segment lost 5 bases and the V segment lost 2 bases, leaving 4 bases of the junction unmatched. CDR3 length equals 15 residues. The germline gives CDR1 SGHTA, CDR2 FQGTGA.

V is TRBV10-3 and J is TRBJ1-2; TRBD1 might be the D (6 bases). V gave up 10 bases and J gave up 0 bases, with 18 bases separating them. The V gene's germline CDR1 is ENHRY and CDR2 SYGVKD. The CDR3 is 15 residues long. CDR3 loop: CATFPGQTANYGYTF. The CDR3 DNA reads as TGTGCCACCTTCCCCGGACAGACAGCTAACTATGGCTACACCTTC.

The V call is TRBV5-8, the J call TRBJ2-5; tentative D call: TRBD1 (6 bases). V lost 0 bases and J 7 bases, leaving 19 bases between the germline ends. The CDR3 extends over 16 amino acids. Germline lookup yields CDR1 SGHTS and CDR2 YDEGEE. CDR3 amino acids: CASSLGGLWNPGTQYF. The CDR3 DNA follows: TGTGCCAGCAGCTTGGGGGGGCTGTGGAACCCGGGGACCCAGTACTTC. Full variable domain (remainder filled in from reference TRBV5-8 and TRBJ2-5): EAGVTQSPTHLIKTRGQQATLRCSPISGHTSVYWYQQALGLGLQFLLWYDEGEERNRGNFPPRFSGRQFPNYSSELNVNALELEDSALYLCASSLGGLWNPGTQYFGPGTRLLVL.

The count of this clone is one. This chain joins TRBV23-1 and TRBJ2-5, with 15 bases matching TRBD2. TRBV23-1 qualifies as an ORF whose function is uncertain. The CDR3 extends over 19 amino acids. V lost 2 bases and J lost 2; bases outside the gene matches: 9. CDR3 DNA sequence: TGCGCCAGCAGTCAAGTTCGGACTAGCGGGGGGGGACGGCAAGAGACCCAGTACTTC. Protein sequence: CASSQVRTSGGGRQETQYF.

The V and J genes are TRBV30 and TRBJ1-6, with TRBD1 as a possible D gene (5 bases). The germline gives CDR1 GTSNPN, CDR2 SVGIG (reference sequence). This CDR3 region has 15 residues. Deletions cut 0 bases from V and 10 bases from J, with 16 bases between. This CDR3 is CAWSVSARQGSPLHF. The DNA for the CDR3 is TGTGCCTGGAGTGTATCCGCCCGTCAGGGATCACCCCTCCACTTT.

V gene TRBV5-1 combines with J gene TRBJ2-5, with D hard to call. Germline V gene sequence: CDR1 SGHRS, CDR2 YFSETQ. The CDR3 is 14 residues long. Deletions cut 0 bases from V and 4 bases from J, with 10 bases between. The CDR3 nucleotides are TGCGCCAGCAGCTTGGAGTATGCGCGAGAGACCCAGTACTTC. It codes for CASSLEYARETQYF.

This chain links TRBV6-4 with TRBJ2-2; 10 bases match TRBD2. Germline V gene lookup returns CDR1 MRHNA and CDR2 SNTAGT. The CDR3 loop spans 16 amino acids. With 8 bases clipped from V and 5 bases from J, the junction kept 11 bases outside the gene matches. CDR3 sequence (DNA): TGTGCCAGCCCAGCAAGCGGGGGGGCCGAGACCGGGGAGCTGTTTTTT. Translation: CASPASGGAETGELFF.

The chain joins TRBV9 to TRBJ2-3; possible D gene TRBD2, 6 bases. Germline assignment: CDR1 SGDLS and CDR2 YYNGEE. The CDR3 has 13 amino acids. With 0 bases removed from V and 5 bases from J, the gap between germline ends came to 7 bases. The CDR3 bases are TGTGCCAGCAGCGTAGAAGCGGGAGATACGCAGTATTTT. This gives the protein CASSVEAGDTQYF.

Worth noting for this clone: The germline gene is not matched at one end of the junction; a read error may be the cause. Other DNA sequences in the sample encode the same CDR3. The rearrangement links TRBV5-1 to TRBJ2-2; TRBD2 matches 7 bases. The germline gives CDR1 SGHRS, CDR2 YFSETQ. The CDR3 is 15 residues long. The CDR3 nucleotides read TGTGCCAGCAGCTCGGGACTATCGAACACCGGGGAGCTGTTTTTT. This translates into CASSSGLSNTGELFF.

The chain combines TRBV6-1 with TRBJ2-7; 10 bases agree with TRBD1. CDR1 and CDR2 (germline): MNHNS, SASEGT. There are 15 residues in the CDR3. Germline trimming cut 6 bases from V and 4 bases from J; bases unmatched to any gene: 9. For the CDR3, the DNA is TGTGCCAGCAGCCATACTCCGGGACAGGGGTACGAGCAGTACTTC. Translating it yields CASSHTPGQGYEQYF.